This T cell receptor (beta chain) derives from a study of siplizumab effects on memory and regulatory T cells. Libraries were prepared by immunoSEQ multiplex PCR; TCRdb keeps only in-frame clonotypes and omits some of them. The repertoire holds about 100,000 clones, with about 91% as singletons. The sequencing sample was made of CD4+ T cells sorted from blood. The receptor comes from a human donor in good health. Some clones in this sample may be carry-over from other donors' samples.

The CDR3 bases are TGTGCCAGCAGCATACTAGCGGGGGCTACCTACGAGCAGTACTTC. Encoded protein: CASSILAGATYEQYF. V is TRBV2 and J is TRBJ2-7; 11 bases fit TRBD2. Germline V lookup: CDR1 SNHLY, CDR2 FYNNEI. V was pared by 6 bases and J by 2 bases, with 6 bases of the junction left unmatched. The CDR3 extends over 15 amino acids.